Below, 24 T cell receptor beta chains from the same sample are listed, as sequenced in a study of cytomegalovirus exposure and HLA in healthy donors. PCR amplification relied on 60 Vbeta primers (plus 13 Jbeta primers). The repertoire was sequenced with immunoSEQ multiplex PCR; TCRdb's copy has only in-frame clones and lacks some. The sample shows 100,000 or so clones, 65% to 90% of them seen only once. The sequenced material came from PBMCs. These receptors all come from a man aged 25-40 years in good health and CMV-seropositive.

This clone was detected once. CDR3 bases: TGTGCCAGCAGCTTAGCTGGGCTAAATGAGCAGTTCTTC. This sequence encodes CASSLAGLNEQFF. J is TRBJ2-1 and V is TRBV7-9; D not resolved. CDR3 size: 13 residues. Germline CDR1 reads SEHNR; CDR2 reads FQNEAQ (reference sequence). Trimming left V 0 bases short and J 7 bases short, with 7 bases between.

The CDR3 DNA sequence: TGTGCCAGCAGCCAAGCTGGAGGAGCTGGGGCCAACGTCCTGACTTTC. Protein sequence: CASSQAGGAGANVLTF. This chain links TRBV4-2 with TRBJ2-6; D may be TRBD2 (5 bases). The V gene's germline CDR1 is LGHNA and CDR2 YNFKEQ. Trimming left V 1 base short and J 2 bases short, with 9 bases between. The CDR3 is 16 residues long.

DNA for the CDR3: TGTGCCAGCCGCGGGGGGGGGAATGAGCAGTTCTTC. As protein: CASRGGGNEQFF. The chain combines TRBV9 with TRBJ2-1, with 9 bases aligning to TRBD2. The CDR3 is made up of 12 amino acids. Germline values: CDR1 SGDLS, CDR2 YYNGEE. V was pared by 7 bases and J by 7 bases, with 3 bases of the junction left unmatched. Full variable domain (outside the CDR3, taken from reference TRBV9 and TRBJ2-1): DSGVTQTPKHLITATGQRVTLRCSPRSGDLSVYWYQQSLDQGLQFLIQYYNGEERAKGNILERFSAQQFPDLHSELNLSSLELGDSALYFCASRGGGNEQFFGPGTRLTVL.

The chain recombines TRBV29-1 with TRBJ1-5, with D tentatively TRBD1 (5 bases). This CDR3 comprises 13 residues. From germline, CDR1 is SQVTM and CDR2 ANQGSEA. The germline V and J ends were trimmed by 3 bases and 4 bases, with 10 bases remaining between them. CDR3 residues: CSVEQGRNQPQHF. The CDR3 DNA follows: TGCAGCGTTGAGCAGGGAAGGAATCAGCCCCAGCATTTT.

This clone occurred a few times. The chain uses TRBV7-8 and TRBJ1-2; weak D call: TRBD1 (6 bases). Germline V lookup: CDR1 SGHVS, CDR2 FQNEAQ. This CDR3 comprises 13 residues. The V and J ends lost 8 bases and 4 bases respectively, with 14 bases between them. CDR3 sequence reads: CASGEGGGYGYTF. DNA of the CDR3: TGTGCCAGCGGGGAGGGGGGCGGCTATGGCTACACCTTC. Complete variable domain (other parts from reference TRBV7-8 and TRBJ1-2): GAGVSQSPRYKVAKRGQDVALRCDPISGHVSLFWYQQALGQGPEFLTYFQNEAQLDKSGLPSDRFFAERPEGSVSTLKIQRTQQEDSAVYLCASGEGGGYGYTFGSGTRLTVV.

V gene TRBV7-8 combines with J gene TRBJ1-2, with 7 bases lining up with TRBD1. Germline V CDR1 and CDR2: SGHVS, FQNEAQ. The CDR3 consists of 12 residues. The V gene end was trimmed by 6 bases and the J gene end by 6 bases; junction bases not matched to a gene: 4. The CDR3 here is CASRQGSHGYTF. CDR3 DNA sequence: TGTGCCAGCAGACAGGGGTCACATGGCTACACCTTC.

V is TRBV28 and J is TRBJ2-1, with 7 positions matching TRBD1. Germline CDR1 is MDHEN and CDR2 is SYDVKM. This CDR3 region has 15 residues. Germline trimming cut 5 bases from V and 6 bases from J; bases unmatched to any gene: 10. The CDR3 DNA follows: TGTGCCAGCAGTCCGCTGGTAGACAGGGCCAATGAGCAGTTCTTC. Amino acid sequence: CASSPLVDRANEQFF.

V usage is TRBV30 and J usage is TRBJ2-7, with D possibly matching TRBD2 (6 bases). The germline V and J ends were trimmed by 8 bases and 4 bases, with 18 bases remaining between them. The CDR3 extends over 13 amino acids. Germline V gene sequence: CDR1 GTSNPN, CDR2 SVGIG (reference sequence). CDR3 sequence (DNA): TGTGCCCAATCTGAGGCGGGGCCTTACGAGCAGTACTTC. It yields the protein CAQSEAGPYEQYF.

The chain links TRBV25-1 to TRBJ1-6; D call uncertain. This CDR3 has 14 residues. Germline V gene lookup returns CDR1 MGHDK and CDR2 SYGVNS. V was cut by 6 bases and J by 3 bases, with 9 bases left in between. This chain's CDR3 is CASRGLNYNSPLHF. The CDR3 DNA follows: TGTGCCAGCAGGGGCCTGAACTATAATTCACCCCTCCACTTT.

This chain links TRBV15 with TRBJ2-7; weak D call: TRBD1 (6 bases). This CDR3 is built from 14 residues. V lost 0 bases, J lost 7 bases, and 13 bases lay in between. Germline CDR1 reads LNHNV; CDR2 reads YYDKDF (reference sequence). This chain's CDR3 is CATSRDGGFGEQYF. The CDR3, as DNA: TGTGCCACCAGCAGAGATGGGGGCTTTGGGGAGCAGTACTTC. Variable domain in full (rest from reference TRBV15 and TRBJ2-7): DAMVIQNPRYQVTQFGKPVTLSCSQTLNHNVMYWYQQKSSQAPKLLFHYYDKDFNNEADTPDNFQSRRPNTSFCFLDIRSPGLGDTAMYLCATSRDGGFGEQYFGPGTRLTVT.

This clone was picked up one time. The chain is built from TRBV5-4 and TRBJ2-2; 8 bases line up with TRBD1. CDR1 SGHNT and CDR2 YYREEE come from the germline V gene (reference sequence). The V and J ends lost 4 bases and 2 bases, in that order; junction bases with no gene match: 10. The CDR3 covers 17 residues. In DNA form, the CDR3 reads TGTGCCAGCAGCGCGACCGGACAGGGAAGAAACACCGGGGAGCTGTTTTTT. It is translated as CASSATGQGRNTGELFF.

The rearrangement joins TRBV30 to TRBJ1-4; 8 bases are shared with TRBD1. CDR1 is GTSNPN and CDR2 is SVGIG in the germline V gene (reference sequence). V trimming: 5 bases; J trimming: 5 bases; junction bases outside the gene matches: 7. This CDR3 region has 14 residues. CDR3 in DNA: TGTGCCTGGGGACAGGGCCGGGGGAATGAAAAACTGTTTTTT. It codes for CAWGQGRGNEKLFF.

The V gene is TRBV9, the J gene TRBJ1-4; weak D call: TRBD1 (6 bases). CDR1 is SGDLS and CDR2 is YYNGEE in the germline V gene. Trimming shortened V by 0 bases and J by 8 bases, and 11 bases separated the two germline ends. CDR3 length: 14 residues. CDR3 sequence reads: CASSVGGGGEKLFF. The CDR3 nucleotides read TGTGCCAGCAGCGTAGGAGGGGGTGGAGAAAAACTGTTTTTT.

Only one count was recorded for this clone. The rearrangement links TRBV27 to TRBJ1-1; tentatively, D is TRBD1 (6 bases). The length of the CDR3 is 13 residues. With 5 bases removed from V and 6 bases from J, the gap between germline ends came to 13 bases. Germline assignment: CDR1 MNHEY and CDR2 SMNVEV (reference sequence). This CDR3 reads CASSVLEGAEAFF. CDR3 coding DNA: TGTGCCAGCAGTGTCCTCGAGGGGGCTGAAGCTTTCTTT.

V and J are TRBV10-3 and TRBJ2-2, with TRBD1 matching over 10 bases. CDR1 ENHRY and CDR2 SYGVKD come from the germline V gene. The CDR3 is 16 residues long. V lost 4 bases, J lost 6 bases, and 8 bases stayed unmatched. Written as DNA, the CDR3 is TGTGCCATCAGTGGCGAGACAGGGGGCTTGTCCGGGGAGCTGTTTTTT. The encoded protein is CAISGETGGLSGELFF.

The gene calls are TRBV19 and TRBJ1-6; no definite D call. Trimming cost V 7 bases and J 2 bases, with 6 bases left between them. The V gene's germline CDR1 is LNHDA and CDR2 SQIVND (reference sequence). This CDR3 is built from 13 residues. CDR3 nucleotides: TGTGCCAGTACGGGAACCTATAATTCACCCCTCCACTTT. Translated, it gives CASTGTYNSPLHF. The full variable domain, with the rest looked up from reference TRBV19 and TRBJ1-6, is DGGITQSPKYLFRKEGQNVTLSCEQNLNHDAMYWYRQDPGQGLRLIYYSQIVNDFQKGDIAEGYSVSREKKESFPLTVTSAQKNPTAFYLCASTGTYNSPLHFGNGTRLTVT.

The chain is built from TRBV19 and TRBJ2-5, with 7 bases fitting TRBD2. Germline CDR1 is LNHDA and CDR2 is SQIVND (reference sequence). The CDR3 is 14 residues long. Losses at the gene ends were 3 bases for V and 5 bases for J; bases not matched to a gene: 6. The CDR3, as DNA: TGTGCCAGTAGTATTTTAATCGGGGGGGAGACCCAGTACTTC. It translates to CASSILIGGETQYF.

The chain couples TRBV5-1 to TRBJ2-5, with no clear D. The germline V gene has CDR1 SGHRS and CDR2 YFSETQ. This CDR3 is built from 15 residues. Trimming removed 1 base from V and 1 base from J, with 11 bases in between. The CDR3: CASSLFGQSQETQYF. In DNA form, the CDR3 reads TGCGCCAGCAGCTTGTTTGGGCAGTCCCAAGAGACCCAGTACTTC.

The DNA for the CDR3 is TGTGCCAGCCGACAGGGGGAGAGCGGCTACACCTTC. Translation gives CASRQGESGYTF. This chain connects TRBV7-9 to TRBJ1-2, with 9 bases aligning to TRBD1. V dropped 8 bases and J dropped 8; count of bases not matched to a gene: 6. Germline lookup yields CDR1 SEHNR and CDR2 FQNEAQ (reference sequence). The CDR3 consists of 12 residues. Drawing the rest from reference TRBV7-9 and TRBJ1-2, the complete variable domain is DTGVSQNPRHKITKRGQNVTFRCDPISEHNRLYWYRQTLGQGPEFLTYFQNEAQLEKSRLLSDRFSAERPKGSFSTLEIQRTEQGDSAMYLCASRQGESGYTFGSGTRLTVV.

Only a few counts were recorded for this clone. The CDR3 sequence: CASSLGLAGVGDTQYF. CDR3 nucleotide sequence: TGCGCCAGCAGCCTGGGACTAGCGGGGGTTGGAGATACGCAGTATTTT. The chain carries TRBV5-1 and TRBJ2-3; TRBD2 agrees at 14 bases. J gave up 5 bases and V 4 bases, and 6 bases lay outside the gene matches. This CDR3 has 16 amino acids. Germline CDR1 reads SGHRS; CDR2 reads YFSETQ.

The chain recombines TRBV5-1 with TRBJ2-3, with D possibly matching TRBD1 (5 bases). The germline V gene has CDR1 SGHRS and CDR2 YFSETQ. CDR3 length equals 14 residues. Trimming took off 1 base at V and 1 base at J, with 7 bases between the two ends. The CDR3 DNA sequence: TGCGCCAGCAGCTTGCCAGGGCGCACAGATACGCAGTATTTT. Its translation is CASSLPGRTDTQYF.

The chain recombines TRBV28 with TRBJ1-1; 9 bases fit TRBD1. The CDR3 has 16 residues. V shed 3 bases and J 4 bases; nucleotides not matched to a gene: 9. CDR1 is MDHEN, CDR2 SYDVKM, per germline. The CDR3 nucleotides read TGTGCCAGCAGTTTCGACGTACAGGGGGCGGTCACTGAAGCTTTCTTT. This translates into CASSFDVQGAVTEAFF.

V gene TRBV5-1 combines with J gene TRBJ2-2; D not certain. The CDR3 extends over 13 amino acids. The V end lost 6 bases, the J end lost 0 bases, and 6 bases lay between the germline ends. Per germline, CDR1 SGHRS and CDR2 YFSETQ. The CDR3 region is CASTPTNTGELFF. In DNA, the CDR3 is TGCGCCAGCACCCCAACGAACACCGGGGAGCTGTTTTTT. The complete variable domain, with remaining parts taken from reference TRBV5-1 and TRBJ2-2, reads KAGVTQTPRYLIKTRGQQVTLSCSPISGHRSVSWYQQTPGQGLQFLFEYFSETQRNKGNFPGRFSGRQFSNSRSEMNVSTLELGDSALYLCASTPTNTGELFFGEGSRLTVL.

The sample holds one count of this clone. The V call is TRBV14, the J call TRBJ1-2; D may be TRBD1 (6 bases). Germline CDR1 reads SGHDN; CDR2 reads FVKESK. V was shortened by 5 bases and J by 8 bases, with 15 bases between the two germline ends. The CDR3 contains 13 residues. Written as DNA, the CDR3 is TGTGCCAGCAGCAAGCGAGGGGGAAGCGGCTACACCTTC. Translated: CASSKRGGSGYTF.